Listed here is a single TCR beta chain. The data are from a study of blood T cell repertoires in COVID-19. Study summary: COVID-19 samples from acute and convalescent phases originated in the United States, Italy and Spain. PBMCs, B-cell-depleted T cells, or T cells were the source of the cDNA or gDNA that made up the material.

Original processing methods: The assay estimated nucleated cells by amplifying reference gene primers. Sequenced by immunoSEQ multiplex PCR; TCRdb stores in-frame clones only, minus some. V and J calls and clone size are as listed in that table; D and trimming were resolved from the DNA. The sample includes around 25,000 clones, 65% to 90% of them seen just once. Source material: peripheral blood. The sequence was collected from a man between 65 and 85 years old with acute or convalescent COVID-19.

The CDR3 bases are TGTGCCAGCAGTTCCAGGGTCAATGGTGGCTACACCTTC. This translates into CASSSRVNGGYTF. This chain joins TRBV27 and TRBJ1-2, with D maybe TRBD1 (5 bases). CDR1 and CDR2 (germline): MNHEY, SMNVEV (reference sequence). The germline V and J ends were trimmed by 4 bases and 7 bases, with 13 bases remaining between them. The CDR3 extends over 13 amino acids.